The entry below describes one T cell receptor (beta chain). Authors' methods: Amplification with reference gene primers provided the estimates of nucleated cell counts. Some clones are missing from TCRdb's copy, which holds only in-frame ones; the method was immunoSEQ multiplex PCR. D and trimming come from the DNA, and the V and J calls and clone size come from that table. Of approximately 300,000 clones listed, 70% to 90% were seen once; the top ten hold about 4%. This entry comes from a study of blood T cell repertoires in COVID-19. Study information: Researchers got acute and convalescent COVID-19 samples from the United States, Italy and Spain.

The CDR3 has 17 residues. CDR1 is SGHTA, CDR2 FQGTGA, per germline. Trimming removed 5 bases from V and 7 bases from J; junction bases left unmatched: 14. The rearrangement links TRBV7-3 to TRBJ1-6; 7 nucleotides line up with TRBD1. Sequencing was carried out using peripheral blood. The clonotype comes from a woman in her 40s with acute or convalescent COVID-19. The DNA of the CDR3 is TGTGCCAGCAGCCAGCAAGGGGGCGCGAATGGGAATTCACCCCTCCACTTT. It encodes CASSQQGGANGNSPLHF.